This T cell receptor beta chain was captured by sequencing in a study of blood T cells in healthy people across ages. For the second PCR, which ran for about 6 to 11 cycles, a sample-barcoded 5' primer and a J-beta primer mix were used. Tagging of each cDNA molecule was performed by a template-switch adaptor with 12 random nucleotides. One entry per CDR3 protein results from TCRdb running MiXCR on the 5' RACE reads. Of 800,000 to 900,000 distinct CDR3 sequences in the sample, around two thirds were seen once. Germline CDR1 DFQATT, CDR2 SNEGSKA (reference sequence). This CDR3 spans 14 amino acids. V dropped 5 bases and J dropped 4; count of bases not matched to a gene: 4.

This chain uses TRBV20-1 with TRBJ2-1, with 11 bases identical to TRBD2. The clonotype comes from a man aged 25-45 years in good health. Sequencing was done on a sample of blood. The DNA of the CDR3 is TGCAGTGCTCTCCCTAGCGGGAGGTACAATGAGCAGTTCTTC. It yields the protein CSALPSGRYNEQFF.